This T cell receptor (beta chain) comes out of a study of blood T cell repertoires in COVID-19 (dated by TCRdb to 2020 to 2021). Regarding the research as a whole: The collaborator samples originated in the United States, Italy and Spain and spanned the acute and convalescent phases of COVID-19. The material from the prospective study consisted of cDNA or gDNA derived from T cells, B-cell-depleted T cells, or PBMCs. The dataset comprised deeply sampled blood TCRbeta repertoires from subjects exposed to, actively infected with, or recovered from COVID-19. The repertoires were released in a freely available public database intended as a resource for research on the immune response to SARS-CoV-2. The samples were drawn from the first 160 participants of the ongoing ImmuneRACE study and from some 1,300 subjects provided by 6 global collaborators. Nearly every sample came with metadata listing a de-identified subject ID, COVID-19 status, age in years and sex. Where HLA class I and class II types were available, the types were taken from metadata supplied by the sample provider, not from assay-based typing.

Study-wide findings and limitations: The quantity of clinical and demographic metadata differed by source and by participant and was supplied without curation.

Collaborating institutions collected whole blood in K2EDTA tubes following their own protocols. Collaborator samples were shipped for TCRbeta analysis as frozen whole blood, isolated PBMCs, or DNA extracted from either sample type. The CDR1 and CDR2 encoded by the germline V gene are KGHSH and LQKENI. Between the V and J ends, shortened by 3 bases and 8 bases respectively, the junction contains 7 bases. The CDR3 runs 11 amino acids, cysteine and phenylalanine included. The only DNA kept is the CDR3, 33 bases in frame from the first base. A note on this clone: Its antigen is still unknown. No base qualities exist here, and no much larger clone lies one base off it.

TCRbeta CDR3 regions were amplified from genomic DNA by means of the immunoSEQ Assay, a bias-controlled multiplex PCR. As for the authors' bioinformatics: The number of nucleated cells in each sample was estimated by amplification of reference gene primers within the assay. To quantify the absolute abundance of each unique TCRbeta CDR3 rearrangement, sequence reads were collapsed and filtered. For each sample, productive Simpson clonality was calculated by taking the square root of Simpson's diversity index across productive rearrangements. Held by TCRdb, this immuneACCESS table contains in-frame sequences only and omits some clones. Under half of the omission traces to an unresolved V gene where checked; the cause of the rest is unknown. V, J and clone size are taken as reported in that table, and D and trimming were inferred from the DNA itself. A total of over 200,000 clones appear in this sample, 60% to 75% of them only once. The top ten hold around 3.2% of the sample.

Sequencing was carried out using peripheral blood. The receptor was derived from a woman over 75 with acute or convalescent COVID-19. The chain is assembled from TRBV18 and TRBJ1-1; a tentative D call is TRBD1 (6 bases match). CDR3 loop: CASSPDREAFF. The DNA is TGTGCCAGCTCACCCGACAGGGAAGCTTTCTTT.